These 6 T cell receptor beta chains share one sample of origin, sequenced in a study of Graves' ophthalmopathy and Graves' hyperthyroidism. Beta-chain TCR CDR3 regions were amplified from RNA transcripts. The first round was an RT-PCR with HTBI primers, and the second round was a multiplex PCR. MiXCR, run by TCRdb on the multiplex PCR reads, gives a single entry per CDR3 protein. The sample has about 620,000 distinct CDR3 sequences; about a fifth are singletons. Material: peripheral blood. These receptors were obtained from a woman younger than 35 with stable Graves' hyperthyroidism. Some clones in this sample may be carry-over from other donors' samples.

This clonotype has a count of ten or more. The V and J genes are TRBV9 and TRBJ1-2, with 12 bases aligning to TRBD1. The junction had 3 bases not matched to a gene; V was cut back by 0 bases and J by 0 bases. CDR1 and CDR2 from the germline V gene are SGDLS and YYNGEE. CDR3 length: 17 residues. CDR3 in amino acids: CASSVEGQGASNYGYTF. The CDR3 DNA reads as TGTGCCAGCAGCGTAGAGGGACAGGGGGCGTCTAACTATGGCTACACCTTC.

This clonotype was seen ten or more times. A junction end diverges from the germline sequence, so it may reflect a read error. The V gene is TRBV12-3 or TRBV12-4, the J gene TRBJ2-5; possibly TRBD1 or TRBD2 for D (5 bases each). CDR3 length: 14 residues. The CDR3 sequence: CASSQGRRQEAQYF. The CDR3 nucleotides are TGTGCCAGCAGTCAGGGACGGAGACAAGAGGCCCAGTACTTC.

This clonotype has a count of ten or more. The rearrangement uses TRBV20-1 and TRBJ1-6; D gene unclear. With 0 bases removed from V and 9 bases from J, the gap between germline ends came to 18 bases. Germline CDR1 is DFQATT and CDR2 is SNEGSKA (reference sequence). This CDR3 contains 16 residues. Written as DNA, the CDR3 is TGCAGTGCTAGAGATCATGAGAGGGTAATGGGTTCACCCCTCCACTTT. It specifies CSARDHERVMGSPLHF.

This clonotype has ten or more counts. The J gene is TRBJ1-1, the V gene TRBV12-3 or TRBV12-4; D possibly corresponds to TRBD1 (5 bases). Deletions cut 7 bases from V and 1 base from J, with 13 bases between. The CDR3 is made up of 14 amino acids. CDR3 nucleotides: TGTGCCAGCATTTTCGGGGCAACGAACACTGAAGCTTTCTTT. It encodes CASIFGATNTEAFF.

The table lists this clonotype with many counts. V and J are TRBV28 and TRBJ1-2; D gene unclear. CDR1 is MDHEN and CDR2 is SYDVKM in the germline V gene. The ends were cut back, 5 bases at V and 8 bases at J, with 18 bases in the middle. The CDR3 is 14 residues long. The CDR3 nucleotides are TGTGCCAGCAGTACACTACCCCTCGCGAGGGGCTACACCTTC. This sequence encodes CASSTLPLARGYTF.

V usage is TRBV19 and J usage is TRBJ1-3, with 7 bases that match TRBD1. Germline loops: CDR1 LNHDA, CDR2 SQIVND (reference sequence). CDR3 length equals 15 residues. J lost 9 bases, V lost 6 bases, and 14 bases had no gene match. CDR3 sequence: CASSPGQLMGPTIYF. CDR3 in DNA: TGTGCCAGTAGCCCGGGACAGCTAATGGGACCCACCATATATTTT.